Below, one T cell receptor beta chain is given with its context. How the authors handled the data: Amplifying reference gene primers gave estimates of nucleated cell counts. The method was immunoSEQ multiplex PCR; TCRdb's version includes in-frame clones alone and lacks a portion of them. The DNA was the basis for D and trimming; V, J and clone size are from that table. The profile shows 40,000 to 50,000 clones, 88% of them singletons. The data were taken from a study of blood T cell repertoires in COVID-19. At the level of the study: Specimens from acute and convalescent COVID-19 originated in the United States, Italy and Spain.

CDR1 is KGHSH, CDR2 LQKENI, per germline. This CDR3 has 14 residues. Deletions cut 9 bases from V and 5 bases from J, with 20 bases between. Sequencing used peripheral blood. The clonotype was recovered from a human donor in a cohort sampled during active COVID-19. The rearrangement uses TRBV18 and TRBJ2-7; D may be TRBD2 (6 bases). CDR3 in DNA: TGTGCCAGTTCTTCCGGGAGCCCTCGGGACGAGCAGTACTTC. Translating it yields CASSSGSPRDEQYF.